This passage covers 3 T cell receptor beta chains from one sample sequenced in a study of blood T cell repertoires in COVID-19. Method: immunoSEQ multiplex PCR; TCRdb's copy keeps in-frame clones and lacks some. The repertoire consists of hundreds of thousands of clones, with approximately 90% occurring once and the leading ten covering 0.99%. Sequencing input: peripheral blood. Receptor source: a woman aged 40 to 50 who had recovered from COVID-19.

The gene calls are TRBV30 and TRBJ2-6; TRBD1 might be the D (5 bases). The CDR3 runs to 14 residues. Germline CDR1 reads GTSNPN; CDR2 reads SVGIG (reference sequence). V lost 3 bases and J lost 4, with 10 bases in between. The chain's CDR3 is CAWSVGLGANVLTF. In DNA form, the CDR3 reads TGTGCCTGGAGCGTGGGGCTGGGGGCCAACGTCCTGACTTTC.

The chain combines TRBV3-1 (or the pseudogene TRBV3-2) with TRBJ2-1, with 7 bases fitting TRBD2. Per germline, CDR1 LGHDT and CDR2 YNNKEL (reference sequence). The CDR3 has 14 residues. J lost 15 bases, V lost 1 base, and 12 bases had no gene match. The CDR3 DNA follows: TGTGCCAGCAGCCAAGGGCTAGCGGAGGCCCGTGCGTTCTTC. This encodes CASSQGLAEARAFF.

J is TRBJ2-3 and V is TRBV5-1; 10 bases are shared with TRBD1. There are 15 residues in the CDR3. Trimming took 4 bases from V and 4 from J; bases not matched to a gene: 6. Germline loops: CDR1 SGHRS, CDR2 YFSETQ. The CDR3 region has the DNA TGCGCCAGCAGCCGCGACAGGGGGCTGGCAGATACGCAGTATTTT. Translating it yields CASSRDRGLADTQYF.